This entry is about one TCR beta chain. This sample was included in a study of blood T cells in healthy people across ages. The CDR3 sequence is 15 residues long. The germline V gene encodes CDR1 DFQATT and CDR2 SNEGSKA (reference sequence). With a J-beta primer mix and a sample-barcoded 5' primer, a second PCR ran about 7 to 12 cycles. TCRdb processed the 5' RACE reads anew with MiXCR; each CDR3 protein has one entry. This table holds fewer than 600,000 distinct CDR3 sequences, about a quarter found once. This same sample was also taken into another study, of T cells of mothers and their children.

Input material: blood. V and J are TRBV20-1 and TRBJ2-5; D tentatively fits TRBD1 or TRBD2 (5 bases each). The J call may not be correct, given that the DNA end is closer to TRBJ2-7. This TCR was sampled from a boy aged 2 to 10 in good health. Written as DNA, the CDR3 is TGCAGTGCTAGCCCAGGGACGTCCTTGGGGTACGAGCAGTACTTC. Its translation is CSASPGTSLGYEQYF.